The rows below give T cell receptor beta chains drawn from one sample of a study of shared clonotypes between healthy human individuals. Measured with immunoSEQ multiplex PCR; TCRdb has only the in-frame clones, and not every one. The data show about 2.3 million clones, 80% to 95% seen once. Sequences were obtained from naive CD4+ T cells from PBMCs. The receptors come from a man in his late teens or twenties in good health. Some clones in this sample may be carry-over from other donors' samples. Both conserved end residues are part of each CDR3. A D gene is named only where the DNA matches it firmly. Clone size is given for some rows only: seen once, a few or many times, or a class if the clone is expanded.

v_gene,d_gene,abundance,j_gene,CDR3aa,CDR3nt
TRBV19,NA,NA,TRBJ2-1,CASSPADLSYNEQFF,TGTGCCAGCTCTCCAGCAGATCTCTCCTACAATGAGCAGTTCTTC
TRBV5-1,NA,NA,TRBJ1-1,CASSLEVGGTTEAFF,TGCGCCAGCAGCTTGGAGGTAGGAGGGACCACTGAAGCTTTCTTT
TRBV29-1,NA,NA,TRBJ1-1,CSAVGQGNTEAFF,TGCAGCGCTGTCGGACAAGGGAACACTGAAGCTTTCTTT
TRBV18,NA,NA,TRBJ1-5,CASSPGTGQSERHF,TGTGCCAGCTCACCCGGGACGGGGCAATCAGAGCGGCATTTT
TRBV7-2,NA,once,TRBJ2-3,CASSLSTSRDTQYF,TGTGCCAGCAGCTTATCGACCTCCAGAGATACGCAGTATTTT
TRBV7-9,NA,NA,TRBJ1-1,CASSLGERNTEAFF,TGTGCCAGCAGCTTAGGGGAGAGGAACACTGAAGCTTTCTTT
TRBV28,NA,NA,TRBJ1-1,CASSYDWRNTEAFF,TGTGCCAGCAGTTACGACTGGAGGAACACTGAAGCTTTCTTT
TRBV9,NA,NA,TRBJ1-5,CASSAGQPNQPQHF,TGTGCCAGCAGCGCGGGACAACCTAATCAGCCCCAGCATTTT
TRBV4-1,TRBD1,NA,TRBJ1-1,CASSQDFGQVNTEAFF,TGCGCCAGCAGCCAAGATTTTGGACAGGTGAACACTGAAGCTTTCTTT
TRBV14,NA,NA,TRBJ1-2,CASSPTVTLRGYTF,TGTGCCAGCAGCCCGACAGTTACCCTTCGGGGCTACACCTTC
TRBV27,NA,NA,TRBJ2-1,CASRPLSVLDYNEQFF,TGTGCCAGCAGGCCCCTTAGCGTATTGGACTACAATGAGCAGTTCTTC
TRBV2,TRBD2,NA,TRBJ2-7,CASSLTSESEQYF,TGTGCCAGCAGTTTAACTAGCGAAAGCGAGCAGTACTTC
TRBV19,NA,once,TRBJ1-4,CASSIAPGDEKLFF,TGTGCCAGTAGTATAGCTCCAGGGGATGAAAAACTGTTTTTT
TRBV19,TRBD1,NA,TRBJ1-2,CASSPSPGQGRGYTF,TGTGCCAGTAGTCCCAGCCCGGGACAGGGTCGAGGCTACACCTTC
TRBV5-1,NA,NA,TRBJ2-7,CASSLGGNGYEQYF,TGCGCCAGCAGCTTGGGGGGCAACGGGTACGAGCAGTACTTC
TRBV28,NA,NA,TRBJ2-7,CACRENTLTEQYF,TGTGCCTGTAGAGAGAACACCCTCACCGAGCAGTACTTC
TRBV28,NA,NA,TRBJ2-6,CASSLRAAGANVLTF,TGTGCCAGCAGTCTCAGGGCGGCTGGGGCCAACGTCCTGACTTTC
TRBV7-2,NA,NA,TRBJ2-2,CASSLGGTGTGELFF,TGTGCCAGCAGCTTAGGGGGGACGGGCACCGGGGAGCTGTTTTTT
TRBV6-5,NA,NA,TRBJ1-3,CASSYSYSGNTIYF,TGTGCCAGCAGCTACTCCTACTCTGGAAACACCATATATTTT
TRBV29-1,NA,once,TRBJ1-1,CSVARRENTEAFF,TGCAGCGTTGCCCGGCGGGAGAACACTGAAGCTTTCTTT
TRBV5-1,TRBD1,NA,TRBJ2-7,CASTLGTGGTEQYF,TGCGCCAGCACCCTGGGGACAGGGGGCACCGAGCAGTACTTC
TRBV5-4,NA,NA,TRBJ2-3,CASSLLPGSADTQYF,TGTGCCAGCAGCTTGCTGCCAGGGAGCGCAGATACGCAGTATTTT
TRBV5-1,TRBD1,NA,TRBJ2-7,CASSDPGQSYEQYF,TGCGCCAGCAGCGATCCGGGACAGTCCTACGAGCAGTACTTC
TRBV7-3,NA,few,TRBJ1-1,CASSSQMNTEAFF,TGTGCCAGCAGCTCTCAGATGAACACTGAAGCTTTCTTT
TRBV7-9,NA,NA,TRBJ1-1,CASSRLGGANTEAFF,TGTGCCAGCAGCAGGCTCGGGGGGGCGAACACTGAAGCTTTCTTT